The present T cell receptor beta chain was sequenced within a study of T cells in tuberculosis. Across the whole study: T cells were selected with CD1B tetramers loaded with glucose monomycolate. A South African cohort included IGRA-negative adolescents, latently infected IGRA-positive adolescents and adults with active tuberculosis. Study-level findings and limits: Using the GMM-specific repertoire gave about 84% accuracy versus approximately 66% with motifs. Samples were chosen by availability of cryopreserved specimens.

The V end was cut by 0 bases, the J end by 4 bases, with 12 bases between. The CDR3 runs to 15 residues. From germline, CDR1 is LGHNA and CDR2 YNFKEQ. Generated by immunoSEQ multiplex PCR, the TCRdb table keeps only in-frame clones and is missing some. The profile shows approximately 28,000 clones, 85% to 95% of them singletons. Concerning this clone itself: What it recognizes is unknown.

Sequencing was done on a sample of PBMCs. The chain carries TRBV4-2 and TRBJ1-2; D is unresolved. The receptor was isolated from a donor aged 10-30 years with latent tuberculosis or without tuberculosis infection. The CDR3 here is CASSQDQGGGYGYTF. DNA of the CDR3: TGTGCCAGCAGCCAAGATCAAGGCGGAGGCTATGGCTACACCTTC.